This TCR beta chain derives from a study of radiation and T cells in renal cell carcinoma. Assay used: immunoSEQ multiplex PCR; TCRdb lists only in-frame clones, some missing. The data contain over 12,000 clones, less than 75% of them seen just once; the ten biggest clones take up approximately 15%. General study results and limits: Intratumoral heterogeneity was not captured in these approximately 0.9 g regions. Irradiated tumors held more dominant CDR3 motifs than control tumors.

Treatment indicated: treatment-naive control, cytoreductive nephrectomy. Controls were unirradiated tumors from treatment-naive cytoreductive nephrectomy patients. This clone came up a few times. What it binds is not known. The germline CDR1 and CDR2 sequences are SGHRS and YFSETQ. V shed 4 bases and J 1 base; nucleotides not matched to a gene: 9. The CDR3 covers 16 residues. The rearrangement links TRBV5-1 to TRBJ2-7, with 9 bases fitting TRBD1. The sequence was obtained from a man in his sixties with renal cell carcinoma. Specimen: tumor tissue, collected from a patient whose treatment was nephrectomy without radiotherapy. The CDR3 nucleotides read TGCGCCAGCAGCCCTGGGACAGGGATGACTTCCTACGAGCAGTACTTC. This translates into CASSPGTGMTSYEQYF.